The present TCR beta chain was sequenced within a study of Graves' ophthalmopathy and Graves' hyperthyroidism. Across the study: Prior to any treatment, peripheral blood was collected at the time of initial diagnosis.

Ophthalmopathy donors' eye disease showed moderate-to-severe activity, CAS of at least 3, NOSPECS of at least 4 and duration under 3 months. A diagnosis was made from clinical symptoms together with serum thyroxine, TRAb, thyroid ultrasound and orbital computed tomography. The CDR3 has 14 amino acids. In germline, CDR1 is ENHRY, CDR2 SYGVKD. V lost 8 bases and J lost 1; bases outside the gene matches: 5. This clonotype was seen a handful of times. As the template, RNA transcripts were used to amplify TCR beta CDR3 regions. A first-round RT-PCR used HTBI primers, followed by a second-round multiplex PCR. TCRdb called the multiplex PCR reads again in MiXCR, with one record for every CDR3 protein. The sample lists about 740,000 distinct CDR3 sequences; 40% were seen once.

The chain recombines TRBV10-3 with TRBJ2-3; 8 positions agree with TRBD1. Sequenced input: peripheral blood. This clonotype originated in an adult man with Graves' ophthalmopathy. CDR3 sequence: CAISTGDRTDTQYF. CDR3 DNA sequence: TGTGCCATCTCGACAGGGGATCGCACAGATACGCAGTATTTT.